The T cell receptor beta chain under discussion was sequenced for a study of human thymus T cells. General study findings and limits: There were highly overlapping thymic repertoires among unrelated individuals, as related research reported.

Corrective cardiac operations yielded the resected thymus tissue. Donation was from healthy Finnish infants who were having corrective surgery that addressed congenital heart defects. In the case of this clone: What it recognizes is unknown.

TCRdb's table, derived via immunoSEQ multiplex PCR, lists solely in-frame clones and lacks some. The data show roughly 120,000 clones, around 96% seen once. CDR1 and CDR2 (germline): SGHDT, YYEEEE. V lost 4 bases, J lost 3 bases, and 14 bases stayed unmatched. The CDR3 totals 17 residues. The gene calls are TRBV5-6 and TRBJ2-7; 9 bases fit TRBD1. The receptor was isolated from a boy less than two years old with a congenital heart defect but otherwise immunologically healthy. What was sequenced was thymus tissue. The CDR3 nucleotides read TGTGCCAGCAGCGGCAAATTACCGGGACAGGGCTTCTACGAGCAGTACTTC. It specifies CASSGKLPGQGFYEQYF.